This T cell receptor beta chain was documented in a study of blood T cell repertoires in COVID-19. The wider study: PBMCs, B-cell-depleted T cells, or T cells provided the cDNA or gDNA that made up the material.

Participants were placed into cohorts based on the clinical history they reported. Cohort 3 donors were reported recovered after two negative PCRs, clearance, or symptom resolution. This CDR3 comprises 15 residues. V lost 5 bases and J lost 2; bases outside the gene matches: 5. Germline V gene data show CDR1 as MGHRA and CDR2 as YSYEKL. Methods used by the authors: Amplification of reference gene primers was used by the study to estimate nucleated cell counts. Sequencing was performed with immunoSEQ multiplex PCR; in TCRdb, only in-frame clones are kept and a portion is missing. That table is the source of V, J and clone size, and D and trimming were worked out from the DNA. The sample has 320,000 or so clones, 80% to 90% seen once.

This TCR was recovered from a man aged 30-40 years who had recovered from COVID-19. Sequenced input: PBMCs or T cells enriched from blood (not recorded which). V is TRBV4-1 and J is TRBJ2-3; TRBD2 matches 9 bases. CDR3 DNA: TGCGCCAGCAGCTTAGCGGGGGCCTACACAGATACGCAGTATTTT. This translates into CASSLAGAYTDTQYF.